This T cell receptor beta chain was found in a study of beta chain features in type 1 diabetes. Whole-study results and caveats: Shorter TCRB CDR3s, moderately but significantly so, marked every one of the four CD4+ subsets in Type 1 diabetes patients.

The authors reverse transcribed all of the isolated RNA, so sequencing captured expressed TCRB transcripts. The table came from immunoSEQ multiplex PCR; TCRdb's copy has only in-frame clones and leaves some out. The data show about 25,000 clones, 68% seen once. Germline V lookup: CDR1 MNHNS, CDR2 SASEGT. CDR3 length: 17 residues. Trimming removed 1 base from V and 4 bases from J; junction bases left unmatched: 11. A note on this clone: Antigen: not known.

J is TRBJ1-2 and V is TRBV6-1; 8 bases match TRBD1. The specimen was stem cell memory CD4+ T cells from blood. The clonotype comes from a middle-aged woman with type 1 diabetes. The CDR3 DNA follows: TGTGCCAGCAGTGAAGTTTTGGGGGCAGGGGGCGTCTATGGCTACACCTTC. Residues: CASSEVLGAGGVYGYTF.